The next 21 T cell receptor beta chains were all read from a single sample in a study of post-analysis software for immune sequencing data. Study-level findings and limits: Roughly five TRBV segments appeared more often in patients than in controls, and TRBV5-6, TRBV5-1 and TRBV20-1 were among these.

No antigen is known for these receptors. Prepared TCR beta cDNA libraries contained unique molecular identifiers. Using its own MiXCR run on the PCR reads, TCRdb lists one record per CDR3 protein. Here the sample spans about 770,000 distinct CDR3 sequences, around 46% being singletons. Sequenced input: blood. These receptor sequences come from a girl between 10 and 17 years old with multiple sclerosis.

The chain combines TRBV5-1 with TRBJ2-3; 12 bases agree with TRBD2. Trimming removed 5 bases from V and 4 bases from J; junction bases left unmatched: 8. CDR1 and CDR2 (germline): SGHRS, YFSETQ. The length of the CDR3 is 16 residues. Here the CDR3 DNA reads TGCGCCAGCAGTCATCGGACTAGCGGGACCCCAGATACGCAGTATTTT. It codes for CASSHRTSGTPDTQYF.

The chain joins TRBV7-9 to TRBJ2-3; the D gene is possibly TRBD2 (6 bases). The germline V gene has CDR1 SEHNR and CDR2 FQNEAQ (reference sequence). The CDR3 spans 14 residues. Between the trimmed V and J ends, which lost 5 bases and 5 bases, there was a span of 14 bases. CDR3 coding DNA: TGTGCCAGCAGCCCCCGGGACTTGATAGATACGCAGTATTTT. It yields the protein CASSPRDLIDTQYF.

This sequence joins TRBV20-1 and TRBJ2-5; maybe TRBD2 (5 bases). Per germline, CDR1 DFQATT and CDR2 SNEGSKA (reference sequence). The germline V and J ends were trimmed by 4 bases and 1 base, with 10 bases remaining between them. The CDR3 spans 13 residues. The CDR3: CSATPAAQETQYF. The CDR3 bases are TGCAGTGCTACCCCAGCGGCCCAAGAGACCCAGTACTTC.

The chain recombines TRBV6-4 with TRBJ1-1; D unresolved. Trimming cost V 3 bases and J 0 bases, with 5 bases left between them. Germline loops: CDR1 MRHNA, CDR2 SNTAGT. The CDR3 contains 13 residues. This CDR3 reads CASSERMNTEAFF. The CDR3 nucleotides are TGTGCCAGCAGTGAACGGATGAACACTGAAGCTTTCTTT.

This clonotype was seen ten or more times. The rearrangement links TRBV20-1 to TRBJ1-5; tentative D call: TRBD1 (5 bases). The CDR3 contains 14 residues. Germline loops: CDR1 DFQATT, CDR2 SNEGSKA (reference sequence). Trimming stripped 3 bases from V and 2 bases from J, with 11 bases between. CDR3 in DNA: TGCAGTGCTAGTAGGGGTGGGGGCAATCAGCCCCAGCATTTT. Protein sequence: CSASRGGGNQPQHF.

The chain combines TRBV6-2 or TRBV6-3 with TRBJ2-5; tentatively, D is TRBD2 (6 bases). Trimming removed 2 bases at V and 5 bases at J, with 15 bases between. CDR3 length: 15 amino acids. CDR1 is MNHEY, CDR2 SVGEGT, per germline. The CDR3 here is CASSYERAGGETQYF. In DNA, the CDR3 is TGTGCCAGCAGTTACGAAAGAGCGGGTGGGGAGACCCAGTACTTC.

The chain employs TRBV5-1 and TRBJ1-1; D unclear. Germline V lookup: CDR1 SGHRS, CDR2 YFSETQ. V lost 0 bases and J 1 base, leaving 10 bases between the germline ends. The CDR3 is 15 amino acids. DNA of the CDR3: TGCGCCAGCAGCTTGGGGGCGTTGGAGAACACTGAAGCTTTCTTT. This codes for CASSLGALENTEAFF.

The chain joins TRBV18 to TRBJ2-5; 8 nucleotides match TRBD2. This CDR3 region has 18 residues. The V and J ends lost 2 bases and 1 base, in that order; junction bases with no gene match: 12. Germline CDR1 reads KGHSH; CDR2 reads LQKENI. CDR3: CASSPSTSVGGRQETQYF. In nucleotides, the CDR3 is TGTGCCAGCTCACCATCGACTAGCGTGGGGGGTCGCCAAGAGACCCAGTACTTC.

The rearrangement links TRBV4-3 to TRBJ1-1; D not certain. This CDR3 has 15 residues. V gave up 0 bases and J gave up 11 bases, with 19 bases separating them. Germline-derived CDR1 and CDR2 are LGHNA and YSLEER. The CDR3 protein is CASSQDHLTQPTAFF. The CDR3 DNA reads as TGCGCCAGCAGCCAAGATCACCTGACTCAGCCAACGGCTTTCTTT.

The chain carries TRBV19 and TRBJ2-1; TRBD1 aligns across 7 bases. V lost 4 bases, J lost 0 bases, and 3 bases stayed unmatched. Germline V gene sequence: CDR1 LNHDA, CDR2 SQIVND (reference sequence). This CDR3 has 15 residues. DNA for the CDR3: TGTGCCAGTAGTAACAGGGGCAGCTCCTACAATGAGCAGTTCTTC. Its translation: CASSNRGSSYNEQFF.

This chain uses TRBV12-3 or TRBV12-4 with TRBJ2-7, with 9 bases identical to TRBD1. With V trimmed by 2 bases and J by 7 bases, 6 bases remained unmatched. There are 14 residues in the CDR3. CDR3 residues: CASSLRTGVWEQYF. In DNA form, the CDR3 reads TGTGCCAGCAGTTTACGGACAGGGGTTTGGGAGCAGTACTTC.

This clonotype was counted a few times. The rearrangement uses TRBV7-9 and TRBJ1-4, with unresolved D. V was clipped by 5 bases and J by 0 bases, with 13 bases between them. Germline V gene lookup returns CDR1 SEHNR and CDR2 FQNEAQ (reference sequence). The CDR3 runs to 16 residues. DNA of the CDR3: TGTGCCAGCAGCAGGACGACGGGCACAACTAATGAAAAACTGTTTTTT. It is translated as CASSRTTGTTNEKLFF.

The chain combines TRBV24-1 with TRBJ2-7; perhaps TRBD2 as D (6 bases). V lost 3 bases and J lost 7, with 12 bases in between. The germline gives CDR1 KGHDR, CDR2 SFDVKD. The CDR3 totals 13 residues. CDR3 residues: CATSDGPGREQYF. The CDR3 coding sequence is TGTGCCACCAGTGATGGGCCAGGGAGGGAGCAGTACTTC.

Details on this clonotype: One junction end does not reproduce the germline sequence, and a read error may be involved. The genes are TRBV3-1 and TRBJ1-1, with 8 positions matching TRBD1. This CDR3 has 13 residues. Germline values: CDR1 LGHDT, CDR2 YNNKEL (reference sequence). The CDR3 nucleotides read TGTACCAGCAGCCAGGGGGCCCACACTGAAGCTTTCTTT. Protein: CTSSQGAHTEAFF.

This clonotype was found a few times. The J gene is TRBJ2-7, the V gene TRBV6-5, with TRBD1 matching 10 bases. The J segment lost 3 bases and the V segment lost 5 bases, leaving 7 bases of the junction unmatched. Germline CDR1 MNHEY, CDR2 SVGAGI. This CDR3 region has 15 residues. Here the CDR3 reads CASSTRQGAGYEQYF. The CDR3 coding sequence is TGTGCCAGCAGTACAAGACAGGGGGCGGGCTACGAGCAGTACTTC.

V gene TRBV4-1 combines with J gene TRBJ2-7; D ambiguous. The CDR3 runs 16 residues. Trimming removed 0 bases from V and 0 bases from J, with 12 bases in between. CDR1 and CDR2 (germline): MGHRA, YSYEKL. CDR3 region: CASSQDGSASSYEQYF. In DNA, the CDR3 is TGCGCCAGCAGCCAAGATGGAAGCGCCAGCTCCTACGAGCAGTACTTC.

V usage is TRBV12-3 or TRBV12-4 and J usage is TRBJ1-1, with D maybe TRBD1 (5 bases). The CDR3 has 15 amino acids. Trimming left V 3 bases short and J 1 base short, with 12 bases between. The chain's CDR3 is CASSFQGDPNTEAFF. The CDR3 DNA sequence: TGTGCCAGCAGTTTTCAGGGCGACCCGAACACTGAAGCTTTCTTT.

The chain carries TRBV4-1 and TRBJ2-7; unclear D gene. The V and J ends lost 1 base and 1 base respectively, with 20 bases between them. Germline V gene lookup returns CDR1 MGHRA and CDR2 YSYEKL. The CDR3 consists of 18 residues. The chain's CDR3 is CASSQAPFLPLESYEQYF. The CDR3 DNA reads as TGCGCCAGCAGCCAAGCCCCTTTCCTCCCTCTAGAGTCCTACGAGCAGTACTTC.

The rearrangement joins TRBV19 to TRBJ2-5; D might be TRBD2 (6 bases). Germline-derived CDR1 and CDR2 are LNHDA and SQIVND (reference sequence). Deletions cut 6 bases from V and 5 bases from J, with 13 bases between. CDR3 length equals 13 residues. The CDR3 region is CASRPTSMETQYF. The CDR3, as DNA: TGTGCCAGTAGACCGACTAGTATGGAGACCCAGTACTTC. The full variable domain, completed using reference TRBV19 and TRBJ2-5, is DGGITQSPKYLFRKEGQNVTLSCEQNLNHDAMYWYRQDPGQGLRLIYYSQIVNDFQKGDIAEGYSVSREKKESFPLTVTSAQKNPTAFYLCASRPTSMETQYFGPGTRLLVL.

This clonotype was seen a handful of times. The CDR3 DNA is TGCAGCGTTGAAGAGGGAGGTGAGCAGTTCTTC. Encoded protein: CSVEEGGEQFF. The V call is TRBV29-1, the J call TRBJ2-1, with D possibly matching TRBD2 (6 bases). This CDR3 region has 11 residues. The germline gives CDR1 SQVTM, CDR2 ANQGSEA. V shed 0 bases and J shed 9 bases, with 6 bases lying between them.

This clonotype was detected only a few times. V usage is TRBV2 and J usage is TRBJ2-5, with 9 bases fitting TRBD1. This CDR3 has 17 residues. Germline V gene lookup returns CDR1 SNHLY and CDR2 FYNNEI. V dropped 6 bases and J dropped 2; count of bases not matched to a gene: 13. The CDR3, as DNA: TGTGCCAGCAGAAGGACAGGGGTGAGTTCGGATCAAGAGACCCAGTACTTC. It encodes CASRRTGVSSDQETQYF.